Listed below are T cell receptor beta chains from one sample, sequenced in a study of identical twins. Each CDR3 protein gets one entry after TCRdb re-called the 5' RACE reads with MiXCR. The table has 540,000 or so distinct CDR3 sequences, about 20% seen once. The same specimen was also included in a second study, on yellow fever vaccine responses in identical twins.

The sequenced sample consisted of CD4+ T cells sorted from blood. All receptors come from a woman aged 18-29 years in good health. Both conserved end residues are part of each CDR3. A D gene is named only where the DNA matches it firmly. Size is omitted from some rows. Given values are once, few, many or a class for expanded clones.

NA	TRBV5-1	TRBJ2-1	NA	TGCGCCAGCAGCTTGGGGGCTTTGGGAAGAAACAATGAGCAGTTCTTC	CASSLGALGRNNEQFF
few	TRBV5-1	TRBJ2-3	NA	TGCGCCAGCAGCTTGGTCTTGCTAGCTAGCACAGATACGCAGTATTTT	CASSLVLLASTDTQYF
few	TRBV9	TRBJ2-5	TRBD2	TGTGCCAGCAGCGTAGAAGGGACTAACGTGGAGACCCAGTACTTC	CASSVEGTNVETQYF
NA	TRBV5-1	TRBJ2-7	NA	TGCGCCAGCAGCTTAGCCGGACAAGACTACGAGCAGTACTTC	CASSLAGQDYEQYF
NA	TRBV20-1	TRBJ1-1	NA	TGCAGTGCGGTACAGGGATCGGCTGAAGCTTTCTTT	CSAVQGSAEAFF
few	TRBV5-1	TRBJ2-5	TRBD1	TGCGCCAGCAGCCGACAGGGTTCGGGAGAGACCCAGTACTTC	CASSRQGSGETQYF
NA	TRBV18	TRBJ2-7	NA	TGTGCCAGCTCACCAACCGAGCGGATAGGGCAGTACTTC	CASSPTERIGQYF
NA	TRBV21-1	TRBJ2-2	NA	TGTGCCAGCAGCTCTATAGCGGGGGGGCCGGACACCGGGGAGCTGTTTTTT	CASSSIAGGPDTGELFF
few	TRBV20-1	TRBJ2-7	TRBD1	TGCAGTGCTCGCATACCGGGACAGGGAGGTCACGAGCAGTACTTC	CSARIPGQGGHEQYF
few	TRBV11-1	TRBJ2-1	TRBD2	TGTGCCAGCAGCTTACTAAGGCTGGTAGCGGGAGTTCAATCTCCAAATGAGCAGTTCTTC	CASSLLRLVAGVQSPNEQFF
few	TRBV11-2	TRBJ2-1	NA	TGTGCCAGCAGCTTAGATAAGGAACCCCGAGGCTACAATGAGCAGTTCTTC	CASSLDKEPRGYNEQFF
few	TRBV4-1	TRBJ2-1	TRBD2	TGCGCCACCGAGCTCAATCCCGGGACTAGCAATGAGCAGTTCTTC	CATELNPGTSNEQFF
few	TRBV27	TRBJ2-2	TRBD1	TGTGCCAGCAGTTTAACGGTGACAGGGGCCACCGGGGAGCTGTTTTTT	CASSLTVTGATGELFF
NA	TRBV20-1	TRBJ1-3	NA	TGCAGTGCTAGGACGTCTGGAAACACCATATATTTT	CSARTSGNTIYF
NA	TRBV6-1	TRBJ2-2	TRBD1	TGTGCCAGCAGAACTGCCGGGACAGGGGCCGGGGAGCTGTTTTTT	CASRTAGTGAGELFF
few	TRBV12-3/TRBV12-4	TRBJ1-5	NA	TGTGCCAGCAGCCTCCGATGGGATAGCAATCAGCCCCAGCATTTT	CASSLRWDSNQPQHF
NA	TRBV7-2	TRBJ1-3	NA	TGTGCCAGCAGCTTAGATTACTCTGGAAACACCATATATTTT	CASSLDYSGNTIYF
NA	TRBV5-1	TRBJ2-7	TRBD2	TGCGCCAGCAGCTTGGCGAACCTAGCGGGAGACGAGCAGTACTTC	CASSLANLAGDEQYF
NA	TRBV7-3	TRBJ2-3	NA	TGTGCCAGCAGCTTACAACGGGGGGATACGCAGTATTTT	CASSLQRGDTQYF
NA	TRBV11-2	TRBJ2-3	NA	TGTGCCAGCAGCCCGCTAAGGGCAGATACGCAGTATTTT	CASSPLRADTQYF
few	TRBV19	TRBJ1-3	NA	TGTGCCAGTAGTTCCCGGGGAGTCTCTGGAAACACCATATATTTT	CASSSRGVSGNTIYF
NA	TRBV6-4	TRBJ2-6	TRBD2	TGCGCCAGCAGCGAGGGACTAACCGGGGCCAACGTCCTGACTTTC	CASSEGLTGANVLTF
once	TRBV6-5	TRBJ1-1	NA	TGTGCCAGCAGTTACTCGAAGCGGCCGAACACTGAAGCTTTCTTT	CASSYSKRPNTEAFF
few	TRBV3-1	TRBJ2-3	NA	TGTGCCAGCAGCCAAGATCCGGTGAGCACAGATACGCAGTATTTT	CASSQDPVSTDTQYF
few	TRBV10-3	TRBJ2-1	TRBD2	TGTGCCATCAGCGGGGTAGGCGGGGGGACTTACAATGAGCAGTTCTTC	CAISGVGGGTYNEQFF
few	TRBV2	TRBJ2-7	NA	TGTGCCAGCCGGGCTGAGGTAGGCGAGCAGTACTTC	CASRAEVGEQYF
NA	TRBV5-5	TRBJ2-2	NA	TGTGCCAGCAGCTTGGTATGGGACAACACCGGGGAGCTGTTTTTT	CASSLVWDNTGELFF
NA	TRBV7-8	TRBJ2-3	TRBD2	TGTGCCAGCAGCGCTGGGACTAGCGGGAGAGATACGCAGTATTTT	CASSAGTSGRDTQYF
few	TRBV2	TRBJ1-5	NA	TGTGCCAGCAGAACTACAGGGAACAATCAGCCCCAGCATTTT	CASRTTGNNQPQHF
NA	TRBV3-1	TRBJ1-2	TRBD1	TGTGCCAGCAGCCGCTCGGGACAGCCTAACTATGGCTACACCTTC	CASSRSGQPNYGYTF
many	TRBV7-6	TRBJ2-5	NA	TGTGCCAGCAGCTTGAGAGGTAGCCAAGAGACCCAGTACTTC	CASSLRGSQETQYF
NA	TRBV5-1	TRBJ2-2	TRBD1	TGCGCCAGCAAGGGGACAGAGAACACCGGGGAGCTGTTTTTT	CASKGTENTGELFF
few	TRBV6-6	TRBJ1-2	NA	TGTGCCAGTACACATAACTATGGCTACACCTTC	CASTHNYGYTF
NA	TRBV5-1	TRBJ2-1	TRBD2	TGCGCCAGCAGCTTGGCCGGGAAATTAAGTAGCGGGAAATCCTACAATGAGCAGTTCTTC	CASSLAGKLSSGKSYNEQFF
few	TRBV28	TRBJ2-6	TRBD2	TGTGCCACCAGGGAGGGTTCCTCTGGGGCCAACGTCCTGACTTTC	CATREGSSGANVLTF
few	TRBV27	TRBJ2-1	TRBD2	TGTGCCAGCACCCCAGCGGGGGGCAAAAGCTCCTACAATGAGCAGTTCTTC	CASTPAGGKSSYNEQFF
few	TRBV6-1	TRBJ1-5	NA	TGTGCCAGCACAATGGGGCGAGATCAGCCCCAGCATTTT	CASTMGRDQPQHF
many	TRBV5-1	TRBJ2-6	TRBD2	TGCGCCAGCAGCTTCGGGGGGACTGGGGCCAACGTCCTGACTTTC	CASSFGGTGANVLTF
few	TRBV7-9	TRBJ2-7	TRBD1	TGTGCCAGCAGCCGAATGGGACAGGGAAGCGAGCAGTACTTC	CASSRMGQGSEQYF
few	TRBV5-6	TRBJ1-1	NA	TGTGCCAGCAGCCTCCTCGACGGAAACACTGAAGCTTTCTTT	CASSLLDGNTEAFF
NA	TRBV12-3/TRBV12-4	TRBJ2-5	NA	TGTGCCAGCAGTTGGGGTCTAGAGACCCAGTACTTC	CASSWGLETQYF
NA	TRBV4-2	TRBJ2-3	NA	TGTGCCAGCAGCCAAGGCAGGGGCCCCACAGATACGCAGTATTTT	CASSQGRGPTDTQYF
NA	TRBV10-3	TRBJ2-7	TRBD2	TGTGCCTCGACTAGCGGGAGTCCCTACGAGCAGTACTTC	CASTSGSPYEQYF
NA	TRBV28	TRBJ2-1	NA	TGTGCCAGCAGCTTGGGGTGGACAGAGCAGTTCTTC	CASSLGWTEQFF
NA	TRBV29-1	TRBJ1-4	NA	TGCAGCGTTGTGCAGGACTCTAATGAAAAACTGTTTTTT	CSVVQDSNEKLFF
NA	TRBV20-1	TRBJ2-1	NA	TGCAGTGCTAGAGGCTACGGACTCAACAATGAGCAGTTCTTC	CSARGYGLNNEQFF
many	TRBV20-1	TRBJ1-3	NA	TGCAGTGCTGCGGCTCCTGGAAACACCATATATTTT	CSAAAPGNTIYF
NA	TRBV7-8	TRBJ2-3	NA	TGTGCCAGCAGCGCCCTAGACCAAGTGACAGATACGCAGTATTTT	CASSALDQVTDTQYF
few	TRBV19	TRBJ2-2	NA	TGTGCCAGTAGTATCGTGAGTGAGGCCGGGGAGCTGTTTTTT	CASSIVSEAGELFF
few	TRBV20-1	TRBJ1-6	NA	TGCAGTGCTCGACAGACCCTTAATTCACCCCTCCACTTT	CSARQTLNSPLHF
NA	TRBV11-2	TRBJ2-1	TRBD2	TGTGCCAGCAGCCCCTCGGCGGGAGGCTCAATTAATGAGCAGTTCTTC	CASSPSAGGSINEQFF